The source of this T cell receptor (beta chain) is a study of vaccination and CD4 T cells after COVID-19. Sample treatment: roughly ten-day PBMC culture with coronavirus spike peptide pools or control peptides (ViraFEST assay). CD4+ T cells of the unexposed donor were collected before the COVID-19 pandemic (2011-2018). The V and J ends lost 6 bases and 4 bases, in that order; junction bases with no gene match: 7. Germline V lookup: CDR1 SEHNR, CDR2 FQNEAQ (reference sequence). The CDR3 sequence is 15 residues long. Scientists ran DNA taken from cultured CD4+ T cells through the Oncomine TCR Beta short-read assay for sequencing. Each CDR3 protein is one row after TCRdb ran MiXCR on the PCR reads. The repertoire has about 7,200 distinct CDR3 sequences, approximately 44% of them found once; the top ten carry over 30%. This clonotype has a handful of counts. Its antigen is still unknown.

The gene calls are TRBV7-9 and TRBJ2-2, with 8 positions matching TRBD2. This receptor was identified in a human donor in good health. Source material: CD4+ T cells from blood, cultured in vitro. The CDR3 loop is CASRPGTRITGELFF. CDR3 sequence (DNA): TGTGCCAGCAGACCCGGGACTAGGATCACCGGGGAGCTGTTTTTT.